This entry lists 27 T cell receptor beta chains sequenced from one sample in a study of regulatory T cells in long-lasting Graves disease. Specified time point: newly diagnosed GD, antithyroid drugs for less than 3 months. Construction of the TCR library relied on RNA isolated from PBMCs. Arm-PCR of CDR3 regions and iRepertoire HTBI primers were used to build TCR beta libraries. TCRdb re-derived calls from the multiplex PCR reads in MiXCR, one entry per CDR3 protein. The profile covers hundreds of thousands of distinct CDR3 sequences, with around an eighth appearing a single time and roughly 9.7% taken by the ten largest. These records were also assigned to another study, of T cells in Graves' hyperthyroidism and ophthalmopathy.

The source was peripheral blood mononuclear cells (PBMCs), collected at new diagnosis, from a patient treated with antithyroid drugs. The receptors originated from a man under 40 with Graves disease.

In this sample, this clonotype turned up many times. The genes are TRBV7-9 and TRBJ1-2, with TRBD1 matching over 7 bases. The germline V gene has CDR1 SEHNR and CDR2 FQNEAQ (reference sequence). The CDR3 is 13 residues long. V was pared by 3 bases and J by 5 bases, with 3 bases of the junction left unmatched. The CDR3 DNA reads TGTGCCAGCAGCTTGCCACAGGGGTATGGCTACACCTTC. Protein: CASSLPQGYGYTF.

In its sample, this clonotype was seen many times. The chain employs TRBV27 and TRBJ2-5, with 10 bases that match TRBD2. CDR1 and CDR2 (germline): MNHEY, SMNVEV (reference sequence). The junction had 7 bases not matched to a gene; V was cut back by 4 bases and J by 2 bases. CDR3 size: 16 residues. The CDR3 here is CASSSFGLAVQETQYF. The CDR3 DNA is TGTGCCAGCAGTTCCTTCGGACTAGCGGTTCAAGAGACCCAGTACTTC.

This chain connects TRBV29-1 to TRBJ1-2; unclear D gene. Trimming removed 1 base at V and 1 base at J, with 10 bases between. The germline CDR1 and CDR2 sequences are SQVTM and ANQGSEA. The CDR3 spans 14 residues. CDR3 DNA sequence: TGCAGCGTTGAAGTACGGAACAGTAACTATGGCTACACCTTC. Translating it yields CSVEVRNSNYGYTF.

This clonotype was seen repeatedly, ten times or more. The chain joins TRBV5-1 to TRBJ2-2; 7 positions match TRBD2. After removal of 0 bases from V and 1 base from J, the junction contained 6 bases not matched to a gene. Germline V gives CDR1 SGHRS, CDR2 YFSETQ. This CDR3 region has 17 residues. The CDR3 nucleotides are TGCGCCAGCAGCTTGGCCCTAGCGGCATTGAACACCGGGGAGCTGTTTTTT. It yields the protein CASSLALAALNTGELFF.

This clonotype has ten or more counts. The chain uses TRBV11-2 and TRBJ2-7, with 10 nucleotides matching TRBD2. V dropped 6 bases and J dropped 3; count of bases not matched to a gene: 8. Germline-derived CDR1 and CDR2 are SGHAT and FQNNGV. There are 15 residues in the CDR3. DNA of the CDR3: TGTGCCAGCAGATCGCCGGGACTAGCGAACTACGAGCAGTACTTC. Translation gives CASRSPGLANYEQYF.

The chain employs TRBV7-9 and TRBJ1-2; 9 bases match TRBD1. This CDR3 is built from 14 residues. After removal of 1 base from V and 7 bases from J, the junction contained 4 bases not matched to a gene. Germline CDR1 reads SEHNR; CDR2 reads FQNEAQ (reference sequence). CDR3: CASSLGQGDSGYTF. The CDR3 region has the DNA TGTGCCAGCAGCTTAGGACAGGGGGACTCTGGCTACACCTTC.

Many counts were recorded for this clonotype. The V gene is TRBV9, the J gene TRBJ1-1, with D possibly being TRBD1 (6 bases). CDR3 length equals 14 residues. The germline V and J ends were trimmed by 0 bases and 7 bases, with 13 bases remaining between them. Germline V gene data show CDR1 as SGDLS and CDR2 as YYNGEE. The CDR3 loop reads CASSVVGVGGEAFF. The DNA for the CDR3 is TGTGCCAGCAGCGTAGTAGGTGTAGGGGGTGAAGCTTTCTTT.

This clonotype was recorded many times. The junction shows a germline mismatch at one end, possibly a read error. The chain is built from TRBV2 and TRBJ2-2, with D hard to call. The CDR3 has 15 amino acids. CDR1 is SNHLY and CDR2 is FYNNEI in the germline V gene. The CDR3 here is CASREGPDWAGELFF. The CDR3 nucleotides are TGTGCCAGCAGGGAAGGTCCAGATTGGGCCGGGGAGCTGTTTTTT.

This clonotype appeared many times. The chain links TRBV6-1 to TRBJ2-7, with unresolved D. The CDR3 runs to 14 residues. CDR1 MNHNS and CDR2 SASEGT come from the germline V gene. The V gene lost 10 bases and the J gene lost 1 base, with 17 bases spanning the gap. The CDR3, as DNA: TGTGCCACCAGCCATAATGCCCCTTCCTACGAGCAGTACTTC. Translating it yields CATSHNAPSYEQYF.

Many counts were recorded for this clonotype. The chain carries TRBV20-1 and TRBJ2-7; TRBD2 matches at 8 bases. CDR3 length equals 14 residues. V shed 5 bases and J 7 bases; nucleotides not matched to a gene: 13. Germline V gene sequence: CDR1 DFQATT, CDR2 SNEGSKA (reference sequence). The chain's CDR3 is CSAGPVTGGEEQYF. The DNA for the CDR3 is TGCAGTGCTGGACCCGTTACGGGAGGGGAAGAGCAGTACTTC.

This clonotype occurred many times. The J gene is TRBJ1-1, the V gene TRBV5-4, with D maybe TRBD1 (6 bases). The germline V gene has CDR1 SGHNT and CDR2 YYREEE (reference sequence). Trimming took 4 bases from V and 0 from J, leaving 13 bases between them. The CDR3 loop spans 15 amino acids. CDR3 DNA sequence: TGTGCCAGCAGCCCGATGGACAGATTGAACACTGAAGCTTTCTTT. Protein: CASSPMDRLNTEAFF.

This clonotype was observed at least ten times. The chain links TRBV20-1 to TRBJ2-7, with D possibly called TRBD1 or TRBD2 (6 bases each). The CDR3 runs to 16 residues. The germline CDR1 and CDR2 sequences are DFQATT and SNEGSKA (reference sequence). V lost 1 base and J lost 0, with 16 bases in between. The CDR3 sequence is CSARVTNTGASYEQYF. The CDR3 nucleotides read TGCAGTGCTAGAGTCACCAACACGGGGGCCTCCTACGAGCAGTACTTC.

This clonotype was recorded at least ten times. The V and J genes are TRBV12-3 or TRBV12-4 and TRBJ1-2; 10 positions agree with TRBD1. The trim removed 5 bases at V and 5 bases at J, leaving 5 bases unmatched. This CDR3 region has 14 residues. CDR3 amino acids: CASSLGTGAYGYTF. The CDR3 bases are TGTGCCAGCAGTCTTGGGACAGGGGCTTATGGCTACACCTTC.

This clonotype was recorded at least ten times. The CDR3 spells CASNRQGSYEQYF. As DNA, the CDR3 is TGTGCCAGCAACCGACAGGGGTCCTACGAGCAGTACTTC. The rearrangement links TRBV2 to TRBJ2-7; TRBD1 matches 8 bases. The CDR3 has 13 amino acids. V was pared by 7 bases and J by 1 base, with 3 bases of the junction left unmatched. Per the germline V gene, CDR1 is SNHLY and CDR2 is FYNNEI. The full variable domain, with the rest looked up from reference TRBV2 and TRBJ2-7, is EPEVTQTPSHQVTQMGQEVILRCVPISNHLYFYWYRQILGQKVEFLVSFYNNEISEKSEIFDDQFSVERPDGSNFTLKIRSTKLEDSAMYFCASNRQGSYEQYFGPGTRLTVT.

This clonotype was detected many times. The chain employs TRBV7-9 and TRBJ2-5, with D perhaps TRBD1 (5 bases). From germline, CDR1 is SEHNR and CDR2 FQNEAQ (reference sequence). The CDR3 is 14 amino acids. Trimming pared 0 bases from V and 4 bases from J, leaving 9 bases between. The CDR3 DNA is TGTGCCAGCAGCTTAGCCTGGCAGGGAGAGACCCAGTACTTC. Translation: CASSLAWQGETQYF.

Comment on this clonotype: A much larger clone is a single base away; this may be a read error. The chain carries TRBV12-3 or TRBV12-4 and TRBJ1-1, with unresolved D. V lost 6 bases, J lost 1 base, and 12 bases lay in between. CDR3 size: 14 residues. For the CDR3, the DNA is TGTGCCAGCAGCCCAGAGTTAGCGAACACTGAAGCTTTCTTT. This codes for CASSPELANTEAFF.

The chain has TRBV9 and TRBJ2-3, with 8 nucleotides matching TRBD2. The CDR3 is 15 residues long. Unmatched junction bases numbered 6, after V lost 2 bases and J lost 4 bases. Germline assignment: CDR1 SGDLS and CDR2 YYNGEE. The DNA of the CDR3 is TGTGCCAGCAGCGTCAGCGGGAGAGTCCCAGATACGCAGTATTTT. Protein: CASSVSGRVPDTQYF.

This chain joins TRBV29-1 and TRBJ1-2; D remains ambiguous. V gave up 4 bases and J gave up 0 bases, with 9 bases separating them. Germline CDR1 is SQVTM and CDR2 is ANQGSEA. The CDR3 has 13 residues. The CDR3 sequence: CSVGGGTNYGYTF. The CDR3 DNA follows: TGCAGCGTTGGGGGAGGAACTAACTATGGCTACACCTTC. Complete variable domain (other parts from reference TRBV29-1 and TRBJ1-2): SAVISQKPSRDICQRGTSLTIQCQVDSQVTMMFWYRQQPGQSLTLIATANQGSEATYESGFVIDKFPISRPNLTFSTLTVSNMSPEDSSIYLCSVGGGTNYGYTFGSGTRLTVV.

This clonotype came up a few times. At one boundary the junction diverges from the germline segment, which might be a read error. The chain combines TRBV18 with TRBJ2-5; either TRBD1 or TRBD2 may fit D (5 bases each). CDR1 is KGHSH and CDR2 is LQKENI in the germline V gene. CDR3 length: 14 residues. The CDR3 DNA is TGTACCAGCGCCCGGAGTGAGGGGCCGGAGACCCAGTACTTC. This encodes CTSARSEGPETQYF.

The V and J genes are TRBV12-3 or TRBV12-4 and TRBJ2-4; D is possibly TRBD1 (6 bases). The CDR3 spans 12 residues. Trimming removed 6 bases from V and 8 bases from J, with 11 bases in between. CDR3 bases: TGTGCCAGCAGACAGGGTTTTCACATTCAGTACTTC. Protein: CASRQGFHIQYF.

There are many counts of this clonotype. This sequence joins TRBV7-2 and TRBJ1-2; TRBD1 aligns across 7 bases. Germline V gives CDR1 SGHTA, CDR2 FQGNSA. The J segment lost 8 bases and the V segment lost 1 base, leaving 10 bases of the junction unmatched. This CDR3 contains 15 residues. This chain's CDR3 is CASSLGPQGGTGYTF. The CDR3 DNA follows: TGTGCCAGCAGCTTAGGGCCCCAGGGGGGAACGGGCTACACCTTC.

This clonotype was found many times. The rearrangement joins TRBV7-8 to TRBJ1-2, with D unclear. The V gene's germline CDR1 is SGHVS and CDR2 FQNEAQ. The CDR3 covers 14 residues. V lost 0 bases, J lost 4 bases, and 9 bases lay in between. In nucleotides, the CDR3 is TGTGCCAGCAGCTTAGCTGACGGGAGCTATGGCTACACCTTC. The encoded protein is CASSLADGSYGYTF.

This clonotype was detected many times. The chain is built from TRBV29-1 and TRBJ2-3, with 12 bases fitting TRBD1. CDR1 and CDR2 (germline): SQVTM, ANQGSEA. CDR3 size: 14 residues. J gave up 7 bases and V 6 bases, and 8 bases lay outside the gene matches. The CDR3 sequence: CSVVGGQGAHTQYF. CDR3 DNA: TGCAGCGTAGTAGGGGGACAGGGGGCCCATACGCAGTATTTT.

This clonotype has ten or more counts. This chain uses TRBV29-1 with TRBJ2-5; D gene unclear. Germline lookup yields CDR1 SQVTM and CDR2 ANQGSEA. CDR3 length equals 12 residues. V was shortened by 2 bases and J by 1 base, with 5 bases between the two germline ends. The CDR3 nucleotides read TGCAGCGTTGAACTACTCCAAGAGACCCAGTACTTC. It encodes CSVELLQETQYF.

This clonotype was counted at least ten times. The chain couples TRBV12-3 or TRBV12-4 to TRBJ2-7; D call uncertain. The CDR3 length is 14 residues. V was pared by 8 bases and J by 6 bases, with 20 bases between. This chain's CDR3 is CASADTYSELEQYF. CDR3 nucleotide sequence: TGTGCCAGCGCCGACACGTATTCCGAGCTCGAGCAGTACTTC.

This clonotype was counted ten times or more. This chain links TRBV7-2 with TRBJ2-7, with 9 nucleotides matching TRBD1. Trimming cost V 4 bases and J 4 bases; bases outside gene matches: 5. Germline CDR1 SGHTA, CDR2 FQGNSA. The CDR3 runs to 14 residues. The DNA of the CDR3 is TGTGCCAGCAGCTACAACAGGGGGCAGTACGAGCAGTACTTC. It translates to CASSYNRGQYEQYF.

This clonotype has a count of ten or more. The chain recombines TRBV6-5 with TRBJ2-2, with D maybe TRBD2 (6 bases). This CDR3 has 17 residues. From germline, CDR1 is MNHEY and CDR2 SVGAGI. Between the trimmed V and J ends, which lost 0 bases and 7 bases, there was a span of 18 bases. The CDR3 DNA reads as TGTGCCAGCAGTTACTCGAGAAGCGGGTCTTTAAGCGGGGAGCTGTTTTTT. Translated: CASSYSRSGSLSGELFF.